These 14 T cell receptor beta chains share one sample of origin, sequenced in a study of PD-1 blockade in classical Hodgkin lymphoma. Brentuximab vedotin exposure varied among the patients, all of whom had relapsed after autologous stem cell transplantation. Using immunoSEQ multiplex PCR, the repertoire was profiled, and TCRdb retains in-frame clones only, with some absent. The sample records some 93,000 clones, roughly 92% being singletons. Source: peripheral blood mononuclear cells (PBMCs), taken at baseline. The receptors come from a human donor with classical Hodgkin lymphoma.

The chain links TRBV10-1 to TRBJ2-1; possible D gene TRBD2, 6 bases. The CDR3 sequence is 17 residues long. The germline CDR1 and CDR2 sequences are WNHNN and SYGVQD (reference sequence). The germline V and J ends were trimmed by 1 base and 3 bases, with 16 bases remaining between them. The CDR3: CASSEWEAVGGYNEQFF. CDR3 nucleotide sequence: TGCGCCAGCAGTGAGTGGGAGGCGGTAGGAGGCTACAATGAGCAGTTCTTC.

V usage is TRBV28 and J usage is TRBJ1-1, with 9 bases matching TRBD1. The ends lost 5 bases at V and 5 bases at J; junction bases unmatched: 9. Germline V gene data show CDR1 as MDHEN and CDR2 as SYDVKM. CDR3 length: 15 amino acids. The CDR3 here is CASSPFPGQGTEAFF. CDR3 bases: TGTGCCAGCAGTCCTTTTCCGGGACAGGGAACTGAAGCTTTCTTT.

CDR3 coding DNA: TGCAGCGTTGCCTTGGACAGGGTGAGGGAGACCCAGTACTTC. This sequence encodes CSVALDRVRETQYF. The rearrangement links TRBV29-1 to TRBJ2-5; TRBD1 agrees at 8 bases. Per the germline V gene, CDR1 is SQVTM and CDR2 is ANQGSEA. CDR3 length: 14 residues. The trim removed 4 bases at V and 5 bases at J, leaving 9 bases unmatched. The whole variable domain, remainder taken from reference TRBV29-1 and TRBJ2-5, is SAVISQKPSRDICQRGTSLTIQCQVDSQVTMMFWYRQQPGQSLTLIATANQGSEATYESGFVIDKFPISRPNLTFSTLTVSNMSPEDSSIYLCSVALDRVRETQYFGPGTRLLVL.

CDR3 sequence reads: CASSFWRPQGQQFF. CDR3 DNA sequence: TGTGCCAGCAGTTTCTGGAGGCCCCAGGGCCAACAGTTCTTC. J is TRBJ2-1 and V is TRBV27; either TRBD1 or TRBD2 may fit D (5 bases each). Between the trimmed V and J ends, which lost 3 bases and 13 bases, there was a span of 19 bases. Germline CDR1 reads MNHEY; CDR2 reads SMNVEV (reference sequence). The CDR3 runs 14 residues.

This chain links TRBV28 with TRBJ1-4, with 9 nucleotides matching TRBD1. The CDR3 runs to 15 residues. Germline V gives CDR1 MDHEN, CDR2 SYDVKM. J was trimmed by 8 bases and V by 6 bases; bases with no gene match: 10. CDR3 bases: TGTGCCAGCAGGTCACGGGGACAGGGAGTCGAAAAACTGTTTTTT. Residues: CASRSRGQGVEKLFF.

The chain carries TRBV6-5 and TRBJ1-3, with D unresolved. This CDR3 comprises 15 residues. V dropped 7 bases and J dropped 4 bases, with 17 bases sitting between them. Germline CDR1 reads MNHEY; CDR2 reads SVGAGI. Here the CDR3 reads CASTLDPKFGNTIYF. The CDR3 DNA reads TGTGCCAGCACGCTTGATCCGAAGTTCGGAAACACCATATATTTT.

The chain has TRBV6-4 and TRBJ1-5; TRBD1 matches 10 bases. CDR3 length: 13 amino acids. J lost 6 bases, V lost 6 bases, and 2 bases had no gene match. The germline V gene has CDR1 MRHNA and CDR2 SNTAGT. CDR3 residues: CASSRDRGQPQHF. The CDR3 region has the DNA TGTGCCAGCAGCCGGGACAGGGGTCAGCCCCAGCATTTT.

The rearrangement joins TRBV19 to TRBJ2-3, with TRBD1 identical over 7 bases. The CDR3 sequence is 15 residues long. The germline gives CDR1 LNHDA, CDR2 SQIVND (reference sequence). V trimming: 6 bases; J trimming: 2 bases; junction bases outside the gene matches: 8. CDR3 region: CASSPRDRLTDTQYF. For the CDR3, the DNA is TGTGCCAGTAGCCCCCGGGACAGACTCACAGATACGCAGTATTTT.

This sequence joins TRBV11-2 and TRBJ2-5; D is possibly TRBD1 (5 bases). Looked up from germline, CDR1 is SGHAT and CDR2 is FQNNGV. The V end was cut by 1 base, the J end by 4 bases, with 13 bases between. CDR3 length equals 15 residues. Here the CDR3 reads CASSLVFLGVETQYF. The DNA of the CDR3 is TGTGCCAGCAGCTTAGTCTTCCTAGGGGTAGAGACCCAGTACTTC.

The chain has TRBV7-9 and TRBJ1-4; 8 nucleotides match TRBD1. Trimming took 3 bases from V and 7 from J; bases not matched to a gene: 1. The germline V gene encodes CDR1 SEHNR and CDR2 FQNEAQ (reference sequence). The CDR3 runs to 13 residues. Written as DNA, the CDR3 is TGTGCCAGCAGCTTGACAGGGGTTGAAAAACTGTTTTTT. This translates into CASSLTGVEKLFF.

The V gene is TRBV5-1, the J gene TRBJ2-5; possible D gene TRBD1, 5 bases. Trimming cost V 2 bases and J 1 base, with 12 bases left between them. CDR3 length: 15 residues. Germline V lookup: CDR1 SGHRS, CDR2 YFSETQ. CDR3: CASSFHPGSQETQYF. The CDR3 region has the DNA TGCGCCAGCAGCTTCCATCCAGGGTCCCAAGAGACCCAGTACTTC.

This chain links TRBV7-7 with TRBJ2-5; 15 bases align to TRBD2. CDR3 length: 17 residues. Germline V CDR1 and CDR2: SSHAT, FNYEAQ (reference sequence). V shed 4 bases and J 5 bases; nucleotides not matched to a gene: 8. CDR3 sequence reads: CASSSGLAGGGLETQYF. In DNA form, the CDR3 reads TGTGCCAGCAGCTCGGGACTAGCGGGAGGTGGCTTGGAGACCCAGTACTTC. Filled out from reference TRBV7-7 and TRBJ2-5, the complete variable domain reads GAGVSQSPRYKVTKRGQDVTLRCDPISSHATLYWYQQALGQGPEFLTYFNYEAQPDKSGLPSDRFSAERPEGSISTLTIQRTEQRDSAMYRCASSSGLAGGGLETQYFGPGTRLLVL.

The V gene is TRBV27, the J gene TRBJ2-1; 7 bases map to TRBD1. The CDR3 runs to 14 residues. CDR1 and CDR2 from the germline V gene are MNHEY and SMNVEV (reference sequence). The V and J ends lost 10 bases and 9 bases, in that order; junction bases with no gene match: 15. In DNA form, the CDR3 reads TGTGCCACTGAGGGGGCAGGTTCCGTTGGTGAGCAGTTCTTC. Translation gives CATEGAGSVGEQFF.

The gene calls are TRBV21-1 and TRBJ2-1. TRBV21-1 is shown as a pseudogene. The CDR3 length is 13 residues. The CDR3 loop is CASSGSSYNEQFF. The CDR3 bases are TGTGCCAGCAGCGGAAGCTCCTACAATGAGCAGTTCTTC.